This T cell receptor (beta chain) is drawn from a study of T and B cells in COVID-19 patients. TRB was amplified from about 260-540 ng of blood genomic DNA. Germline V gene sequence: CDR1 DFQATT, CDR2 SNEGSKA (reference sequence). This CDR3 contains 15 residues. Trimming left V 6 bases short and J 4 bases short, with 22 bases between. A few counts support this clonotype. BIOMED2 TRB-A/B primer pools were used in multiplex TRB PCR. MiXCR, applied by TCRdb to the multiplex PCR reads, yields one record per CDR3 protein. The sample has around 9,000 distinct CDR3 sequences; 31% are singletons. The chain links TRBV20-1 to TRBJ2-7; no definite D call. Sequencing used blood. The clonotype was recovered from a human donor who had recovered from COVID-19. The CDR3 DNA sequence: TGCAGTGCCACTCAAACTCCGCGCCCCGGGTACGAGCAGTACTTC. It specifies CSATQTPRPGYEQYF.